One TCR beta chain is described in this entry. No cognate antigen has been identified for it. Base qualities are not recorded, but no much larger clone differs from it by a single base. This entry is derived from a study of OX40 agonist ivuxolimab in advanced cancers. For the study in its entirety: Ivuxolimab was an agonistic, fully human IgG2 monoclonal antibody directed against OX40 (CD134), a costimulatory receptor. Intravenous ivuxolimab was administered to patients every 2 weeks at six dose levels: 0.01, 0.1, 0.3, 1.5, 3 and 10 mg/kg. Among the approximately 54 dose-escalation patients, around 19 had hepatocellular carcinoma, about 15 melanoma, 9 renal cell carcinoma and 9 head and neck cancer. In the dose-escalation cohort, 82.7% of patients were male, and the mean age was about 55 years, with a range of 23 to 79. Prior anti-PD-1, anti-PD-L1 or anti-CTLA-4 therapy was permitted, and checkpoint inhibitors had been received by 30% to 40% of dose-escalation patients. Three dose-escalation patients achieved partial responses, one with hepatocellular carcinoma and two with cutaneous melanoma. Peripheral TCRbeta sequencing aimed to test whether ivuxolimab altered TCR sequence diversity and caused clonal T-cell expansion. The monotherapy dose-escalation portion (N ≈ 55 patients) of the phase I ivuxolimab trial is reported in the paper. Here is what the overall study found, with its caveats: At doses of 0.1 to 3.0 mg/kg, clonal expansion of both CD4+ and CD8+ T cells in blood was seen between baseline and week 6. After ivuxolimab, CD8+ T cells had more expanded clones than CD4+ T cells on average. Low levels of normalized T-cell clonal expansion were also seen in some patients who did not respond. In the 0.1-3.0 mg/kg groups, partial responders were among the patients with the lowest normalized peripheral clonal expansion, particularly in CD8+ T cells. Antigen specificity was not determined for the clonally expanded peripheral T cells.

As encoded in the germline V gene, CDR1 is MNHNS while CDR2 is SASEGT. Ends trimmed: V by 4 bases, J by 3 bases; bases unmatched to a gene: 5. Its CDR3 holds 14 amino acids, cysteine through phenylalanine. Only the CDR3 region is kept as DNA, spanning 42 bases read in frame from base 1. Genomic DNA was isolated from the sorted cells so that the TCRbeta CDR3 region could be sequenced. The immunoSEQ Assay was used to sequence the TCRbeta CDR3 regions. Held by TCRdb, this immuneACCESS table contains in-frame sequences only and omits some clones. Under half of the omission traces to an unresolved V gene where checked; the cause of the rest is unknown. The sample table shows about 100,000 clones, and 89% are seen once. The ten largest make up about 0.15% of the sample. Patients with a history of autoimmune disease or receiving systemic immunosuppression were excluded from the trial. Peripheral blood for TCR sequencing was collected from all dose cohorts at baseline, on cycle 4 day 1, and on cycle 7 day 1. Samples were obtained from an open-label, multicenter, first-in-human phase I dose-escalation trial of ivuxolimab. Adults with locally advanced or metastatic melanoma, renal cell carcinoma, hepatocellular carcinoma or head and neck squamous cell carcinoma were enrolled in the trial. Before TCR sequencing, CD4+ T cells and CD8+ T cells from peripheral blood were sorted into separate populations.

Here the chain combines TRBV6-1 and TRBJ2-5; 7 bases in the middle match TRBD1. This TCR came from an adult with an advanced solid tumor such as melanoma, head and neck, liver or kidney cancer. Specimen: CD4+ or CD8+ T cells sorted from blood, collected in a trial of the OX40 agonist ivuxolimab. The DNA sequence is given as TGTGCCAGCAGTGCCGGGACAGTTGAAGAGACCCAGTACTTC. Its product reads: CASSAGTVEETQYF.